This TCR beta chain was identified in a study of post-analysis software for immune sequencing data. Study-wide results and limits: Relative to controls, patients had 5 or 6 TRBV segments at higher frequency, with TRBV5-6, TRBV5-1 and TRBV20-1 among these.

Details on this clonotype: Its antigen remains unknown.

The CDR3 loop spans 14 amino acids. V gave up 3 bases and J gave up 4 bases; unmatched junction bases: 8. Germline assignment: CDR1 DFQATT and CDR2 SNEGSKA (reference sequence). Unique molecular identifiers featured in each of the TCR beta cDNA libraries. One entry per CDR3 protein, called by TCRdb with MiXCR from the PCR reads. The data hold approximately 690,000 distinct CDR3 sequences, with around 60% observed a single time. The rearrangement uses TRBV20-1 and TRBJ1-1; 7 nucleotides line up with TRBD1. This receptor was taken from a girl aged 2-10 years with multiple sclerosis. The sample consisted of blood. The CDR3 loop reads CSASPQGDSTEAFF. Here the CDR3 DNA reads TGCAGTGCTAGTCCCCAGGGGGATAGCACTGAAGCTTTCTTT.